This T cell receptor (beta chain) came from a study of T cell repertoires in cytomegalovirus infection. About the research overall: The public TCR beta signatures pointed to both CMV infection and matching HLA type.

This CDR3 has 13 amino acids. Germline V lookup: CDR1 MDHEN, CDR2 SYDVKM. Each CDR3 protein is one row after TCRdb ran MiXCR on the reads. The sample contains about 740,000 distinct CDR3 sequences, under 40% of which appear only once. As for this clonotype: The antigen is not known. A junction boundary mismatches the germline segment, possibly from a read error.

Study-level results: People with CMV and the relevant HLA were identified by cumulative public TCR beta family frequency. In two of eight donors, the top clonotype was HLA-C-restricted CMV-specific.

Input material: PBMCs. V usage is TRBV28 and J usage is TRBJ1-1, with 7 bases matching TRBD1. The receptor was derived from a human donor in good health (CMV status not recorded). Some clones in this sample may be carry-over from other donors' samples. CDR3: CSSSSGQFTEAFF. CDR3 DNA sequence: TGTTCCAGCAGTTCGGGACAGTTCACTGAAGCATTCTTT.